This T cell receptor (beta chain) was retrieved from a study of blood T cell repertoires in COVID-19. Study information: Samples representing acute and convalescent COVID-19 were sourced from the United States, Italy and Spain.

V was clipped by 4 bases and J by 0 bases, with 9 bases between them. The CDR3 contains 14 residues. Germline-derived CDR1 and CDR2 are SGHVS and FNYEAQ. The data were produced by immunoSEQ multiplex PCR, yet TCRdb's version contains in-frame clones alone and is incomplete. The repertoire holds about 100,000 clones, with roughly 90% as singletons. The chain carries TRBV7-6 and TRBJ1-1; perhaps TRBD1 as D (6 bases). The clonotype originates from a man aged 55 to 70 with acute or convalescent COVID-19. Specimen: peripheral blood. Here the CDR3 reads CASSYTGLNTEAFF. The DNA of the CDR3 is TGTGCCAGCAGCTACACAGGGCTGAACACTGAAGCTTTCTTT.